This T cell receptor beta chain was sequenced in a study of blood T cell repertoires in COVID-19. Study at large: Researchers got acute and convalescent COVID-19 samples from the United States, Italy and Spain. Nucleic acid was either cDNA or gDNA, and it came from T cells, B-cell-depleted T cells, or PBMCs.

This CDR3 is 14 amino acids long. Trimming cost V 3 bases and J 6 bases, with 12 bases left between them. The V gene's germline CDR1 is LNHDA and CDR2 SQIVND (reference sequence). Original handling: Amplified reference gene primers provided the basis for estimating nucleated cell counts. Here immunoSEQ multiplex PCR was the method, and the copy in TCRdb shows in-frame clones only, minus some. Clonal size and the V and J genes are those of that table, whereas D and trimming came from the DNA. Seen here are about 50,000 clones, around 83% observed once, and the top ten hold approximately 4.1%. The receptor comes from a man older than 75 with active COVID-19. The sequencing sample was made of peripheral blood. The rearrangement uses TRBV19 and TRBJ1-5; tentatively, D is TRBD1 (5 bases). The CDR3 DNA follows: TGTGCCAGTAGTATCGGGCCAGGGCTTCAGCCCCAGCATTTT. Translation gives CASSIGPGLQPQHF.